This T cell receptor beta chain was observed in a study of response to subunit inactivated influenza vaccine. This clonotype was observed once. What it binds is not known. Trimming cost V 1 base and J 12 bases, with 10 bases left between them. Germline CDR1 is SGHAT and CDR2 is FQNNGV. This CDR3 is built from 12 residues. TCRdb called the RT-PCR reads again in MiXCR, with one record for every CDR3 protein. Here the sample spans roughly 190,000 distinct CDR3 sequences, around 15% being singletons. Study-wide results and caveats: Seasonal influenza vaccination, on each occasion, was suggested by the authors to recruit few new T cells.

The chain couples TRBV11-2 to TRBJ2-1, with a weak D call TRBD1 (6 bases). Sequenced material: CD8+ T cells sorted from PBMCs, taken approximately 5 days after vaccination. This clonotype originated in a man between 45 and 60 years old who received an inactivated influenza vaccine. CDR3 sequence (DNA): TGTGCCAGCAGCTTAGGTTCAGGGGTGCAGTTCTTC. Its translation is CASSLGSGVQFF.